This TCR beta chain came from a study of early T cells in non-severe SARS-CoV-2 infection. Whole-study context: Unsorted whole-blood RNA was sequenced in bulk, leaving chains unpaired. Study-level results: There was a bias toward anti-spike CD8 responses in VDJdb matching, which missed private and CD4 specificities.

CDR3 length: 14 residues. V was pared by 0 bases and J by 9 bases, with 12 bases between. The germline V gene encodes CDR1 SGHTA and CDR2 FQGNSA. Unique molecular identifiers were added to individual cDNA molecules. In TCRdb, the 5' RACE reads were re-called with MiXCR into one record per CDR3 protein. The sample comprises about 83,000 distinct CDR3 sequences, roughly an eighth of which are singletons, and 1.4% rests with the top ten. In this sample, this clonotype turned up many times. Antigen specificity is unknown. The sequencing sample was made of whole blood. The chain couples TRBV7-2 to TRBJ1-3; D perhaps matches TRBD1 (6 bases). The clonotype comes from an adult who was a healthcare worker with PCR-confirmed SARS-CoV-2 infection or an uninfected control (not recorded which). CDR3 sequence: CASSLANREGTIYF. CDR3 coding DNA: TGTGCCAGCAGCTTAGCGAACAGGGAGGGCACCATATATTTT.